The T cell receptor beta chain described here comes from a study of blood T cell repertoires in COVID-19. Study as a whole: Both acute and convalescent COVID-19 samples were obtained from the United States, Italy and Spain. Sources were T cells, B-cell-depleted T cells, or PBMCs; the material itself was cDNA or gDNA.

The CDR3 consists of 14 residues. V lost 2 bases and J 6 bases, leaving 11 bases between the germline ends. CDR1 MNHEY and CDR2 SVGAGI come from the germline V gene. Authors' methods: Reference gene primer amplification gave nucleated cell count estimates. Assay used: immunoSEQ multiplex PCR; TCRdb lists only in-frame clones, some missing. That table is the source of V, J and clone size, and D and trimming were worked out from the DNA. The table records 230,000 or so clones, roughly 80% of them present only once. The J gene is TRBJ1-5, the V gene TRBV6-5; no clear D gene. Sequenced: peripheral blood. The sequence came from a human donor in a cohort sampled during active COVID-19. The chain's CDR3 is CASSYGARSQPQHF. CDR3 DNA sequence: TGTGCCAGCAGTTACGGCGCGAGGAGTCAGCCCCAGCATTTT.